The rows below give T cell receptor beta chains drawn from one sample of a study of cytomegalovirus exposure and HLA in healthy donors. This table comes from immunoSEQ multiplex PCR, and its TCRdb copy is limited to in-frame clones, with some not included. This table has over 150,000 clones, roughly two thirds appearing once. The sample was PBMCs. These receptors were obtained from a woman younger than 45 in good health and CMV-seronegative. The CDR3 runs from the conserved cysteine through the conserved F or W. A D gene is named only where the DNA matches it firmly. A clone size is listed for some rows: how often the clone was seen (once, few, many), or a class if it is expanded.

cdr3_nt	cdr3_aa	clone_size	v_call	j_call	cdr3_length	d_call
TGCAGCGTTGAAGGTGGAAGGGCCGGGGTTGGTACCTTC	CSVEGGRAGVGTF	NA	TRBV29-1	TRBJ1-2	13	NA
TGTGCCAGTAGTACATCAGGGATGTTCGGCAATGAGCAGTTCTTC	CASSTSGMFGNEQFF	NA	TRBV19	TRBJ2-1	15	NA
TGTGCCAGCAGTTCCGGACAGGGGGATGAAAAACTGTTTTTT	CASSSGQGDEKLFF	NA	TRBV11-2	TRBJ1-4	14	TRBD1
TGTGCCAGCAGCTTAGGACGGGAGAACGAGCAGTACTTC	CASSLGRENEQYF	once	TRBV7-2	TRBJ2-7	13	NA
TGTGCCACCAGCGACGGACAGGGAACGAGCTCCTATAATTCACCCCTCCACTTT	CATSDGQGTSSYNSPLHF	NA	TRBV15	TRBJ1-6	18	TRBD1
TGTGCCAGCTCACGGACAAATTCCTACGAGCAGTACTTC	CASSRTNSYEQYF	NA	TRBV18	TRBJ2-7	13	NA
TGTGCCAGCAGCGTTCAGCTAGCGGTCAATGAGCAGTTCTTC	CASSVQLAVNEQFF	NA	TRBV9	TRBJ2-1	14	TRBD2
TGTGCCAGCAGCACGGAGAAAAGGGATACGCAGTATTTT	CASSTEKRDTQYF	NA	TRBV7-9	TRBJ2-3	13	NA
TGTGCCAGCAGCCCGACAGGCTTCTACGAGCAGTACTTC	CASSPTGFYEQYF	NA	TRBV13	TRBJ2-7	13	NA
TGTGCCAGCAGCGAAGTTGGGCAGGGTGAAAAACTGTTTTTT	CASSEVGQGEKLFF	NA	TRBV5-4	TRBJ1-4	14	NA
TGCGCCAGCAGCTTGGAGGGGAATGAGCAGTTCTTC	CASSLEGNEQFF	NA	TRBV5-1	TRBJ2-1	12	NA
TGTGCCAGCAGCTCCCAGGGGTACAATCAGCCCCAGCATTTT	CASSSQGYNQPQHF	NA	TRBV7-2	TRBJ1-5	14	NA
TGTGCCAGCAGCCCTTCGGGAGGGAGGGCCGGGGAGCTGTTTTTT	CASSPSGGRAGELFF	NA	TRBV7-6	TRBJ2-2	15	TRBD2
TGCGCCAGCAGCCTAGAGGTACAGTTCGACACTGAAGCTTTCTTT	CASSLEVQFDTEAFF	NA	TRBV4-3	TRBJ1-1	15	NA
TGTGCCAGCAGCGCCCGCCCCGGGGGGGGGTGGGACACCGGGGAGCTGTTTTTT	CASSARPGGGWDTGELFF	NA	TRBV9	TRBJ2-2	18	TRBD2
TGTGCCAGCAGTTACACGCTTACAGGGAGATATCAGCCCCAGCATTTT	CASSYTLTGRYQPQHF	NA	TRBV6-6	TRBJ1-5	16	NA
TGCGCCAGCAGCCAGGGGAGGAGCGGGGGGCCCGGGGTCGGGGAGCTGTTTTTT	CASSQGRSGGPGVGELFF	NA	TRBV4-1	TRBJ2-2	18	TRBD2
TGTGCCAGCAGACGTGTCGACAGGGATTATAATTCACCCCTCCACTTT	CASRRVDRDYNSPLHF	NA	TRBV2	TRBJ1-6	16	TRBD1
TGTGCCAGCAGCTTAGCAGGGGCTAAGTACAATGAGCAGTTCTTC	CASSLAGAKYNEQFF	NA	TRBV11-2	TRBJ2-1	15	NA
TGTGCCAGCAGCCAGAGACAGGGGGGTTACAATGAGCAGTTCTTC	CASSQRQGGYNEQFF	few	TRBV14	TRBJ2-1	15	TRBD1
TGTGCCAGCAGCGTAGGAGGGGGCCAGGAGACCCAGTACTTC	CASSVGGGQETQYF	once	TRBV9	TRBJ2-5	14	TRBD1
TGTGCCAGCAGTAAGAGGGCCCCGAGGTCAACTAATGAAAAACTGTTTTTT	CASSKRAPRSTNEKLFF	NA	TRBV2	TRBJ1-4	17	NA
TGCAGCGTTGAAGATAGTGTAGGGCCTAGCCTCGAGCAGTACTTC	CSVEDSVGPSLEQYF	NA	TRBV29-1	TRBJ2-7	15	NA
TGCGCCAGCAGCCAAGCAGGACAGGGATTGAACATTCAGTACTTC	CASSQAGQGLNIQYF	NA	TRBV4-3	TRBJ2-4	15	TRBD1
TGTGCCAGCTCACCCGACAGGGGCACTGAAGCTTTCTTT	CASSPDRGTEAFF	NA	TRBV18	TRBJ1-1	13	TRBD1
TGTTCCAGCAGGGAGGATGAAAAACTGTTTTTT	CSSREDEKLFF	NA	TRBV7-9	TRBJ1-4	11	NA
TGTGCCAGCAGCCCCAAATTGGGACAGGGGAGAACCGGGGAGCTGTTTTTT	CASSPKLGQGRTGELFF	few	TRBV7-9	TRBJ2-2	17	TRBD1
TGTGCCAGCAGTTTGTACAGGGGCTCGGGTCAGCCCCAGCATTTT	CASSLYRGSGQPQHF	NA	TRBV28	TRBJ1-5	15	TRBD1
TGCGCCAGCAGCCAAGTCTACGGACAGGGGAGCTATGGCTACACCTTC	CASSQVYGQGSYGYTF	NA	TRBV4-3	TRBJ1-2	16	TRBD1
TGTGCCAGCAGCGACGTAGCGGAAGAGACCCAGTACTTC	CASSDVAEETQYF	NA	TRBV7-9	TRBJ2-5	13	NA
TGCAGCGTTGGGACAGTGAACACCGGGGAGCTGTTTTTT	CSVGTVNTGELFF	few	TRBV29-1	TRBJ2-2	13	NA
TGTGCCAGCACCCAGGGAGGGGCAGTATTACGGGCTTTCTTT	CASTQGGAVLRAFF	NA	TRBV6-6	TRBJ1-1	14	NA
TGTGCCACCAGCAGAGGGGAAGGAGGACTAGCGGGGGGGCCGTCTCCAGAGACCCAGTACTTC	CATSRGEGGLAGGPSPETQYF	NA	TRBV15	TRBJ2-5	21	TRBD2
TGTGCCACCAGCAGAGCCGGGGGACAGGGGGCCTACGAGCAGTACTTC	CATSRAGGQGAYEQYF	NA	TRBV15	TRBJ2-7	16	TRBD1
TGTGCCAGCAGTTTGGACAGGGATGAGACCCAGTACTTC	CASSLDRDETQYF	NA	TRBV6-1	TRBJ2-5	13	TRBD1
TGTGCCAGCAGCCAAAACCAGGGTTCCGCTAACTATGGCTACACCTTC	CASSQNQGSANYGYTF	NA	TRBV28	TRBJ1-2	16	NA
TGTGCCAGCAGTAGAGCGGGAGGGGACACCGGGGAGCTGTTTTTT	CASSRAGGDTGELFF	once	TRBV2	TRBJ2-2	15	TRBD2
TGCGCCAGCAGCCAAGTTGTAGCGGAGACCCAGTACTTC	CASSQVVAETQYF	NA	TRBV4-1	TRBJ2-5	13	NA
TGTGCCAGCAGTCTGACCGGGGGCAATCAGCCCCAGCATTTT	CASSLTGGNQPQHF	NA	TRBV27	TRBJ1-5	14	NA
TGTGCCAGCAGCCAATCGACAGCCAGCGAGCAGTACTTC	CASSQSTASEQYF	NA	TRBV14	TRBJ2-7	13	NA
TGTGCCAGCAGTGAATGGAAGGGGCGGACCGGCTCTGGCTACACCTTC	CASSEWKGRTGSGYTF	NA	TRBV6-1	TRBJ1-2	16	NA
TGTGCCAGCAGCTTGAGACAGGGGGTGATGGAGACCCAGTACTTC	CASSLRQGVMETQYF	once	TRBV7-9	TRBJ2-5	15	TRBD1
TGTGCCAGCACCGGTGAGCGGTCTCTCCTGTCTAGCTCCTACGAGCAGTACTTC	CASTGERSLLSSSYEQYF	few	TRBV5-5	TRBJ2-7	18	NA
TGTGCCAGCTCTATCCGGTCTAGGAAGGAAAAACTGTTTTTT	CASSIRSRKEKLFF	NA	TRBV28	TRBJ1-4	14	NA
TGTGCCAGAAACCGGGAGAGACTACACTATGGCTACACCTTC	CARNRERLHYGYTF	once	TRBV2	TRBJ1-2	14	NA
TGTGCCTGGAGTACTCAGGGGGTGGTCTTCCACAATGAGCAGTTCTTC	CAWSTQGVVFHNEQFF	NA	TRBV30	TRBJ2-1	16	TRBD1
TGTGCCAGCAGTTGGACAGAGGGGAACACTGAAGCTTTCTTT	CASSWTEGNTEAFF	NA	TRBV28	TRBJ1-1	14	NA
TGTGCCAGCAGTAAATCCGGGAGTAGCTCCTACGAGCAGTACTTC	CASSKSGSSSYEQYF	few	TRBV7-6	TRBJ2-7	15	NA
TGTGCCATCAGTGAGTCGACTCCGAGCACAGATACGCAGTATTTT	CAISESTPSTDTQYF	NA	TRBV10-3	TRBJ2-3	15	NA
TGTGCCAGCAGCCAAGGACAGGGCGGCGGCTACACCTTC	CASSQGQGGGYTF	NA	TRBV7-2	TRBJ1-2	13	TRBD1
TGTGCCAGCAGTTCACCGGGACAGGGGGGCGAAAAACTGTTTTTT	CASSSPGQGGEKLFF	NA	TRBV28	TRBJ1-4	15	TRBD1
TGTGCCAGCAGGCGGGACGTCAATTTCGACTATGGCTACACCTTC	CASRRDVNFDYGYTF	NA	TRBV2	TRBJ1-2	15	NA
TGTGCCTGGAGTATGATAGGAGGTGGCTACGAGCAGTACTTC	CAWSMIGGGYEQYF	NA	TRBV30	TRBJ2-7	14	NA
TGTGCCAGCAGTTTAAGGGGAAGTCAGCCCCAGCATTTT	CASSLRGSQPQHF	NA	TRBV27	TRBJ1-5	13	NA
TGTGCCAGTAGTACTCTAGCGGGAGGACGCCAAGAGACCCAGTACTTC	CASSTLAGGRQETQYF	NA	TRBV19	TRBJ2-5	16	TRBD2
TGTGCCAGCAGGGGACAGGGGAGGGAGTCTTATGGCTACACCTTC	CASRGQGRESYGYTF	NA	TRBV6-5	TRBJ1-2	15	TRBD1
TGTGCCAGCTCACCACAACCGGGGGGCACAGATACGCAGTATTTT	CASSPQPGGTDTQYF	NA	TRBV18	TRBJ2-3	15	NA
TGCGCCAGCAGCCTCCTTCAGGGAAACACCATATATTTT	CASSLLQGNTIYF	NA	TRBV4-1	TRBJ1-3	13	NA
TGTGCCAGCAGTGCTTCGACTAGCGTTAACAATGAGCAGTTCTTC	CASSASTSVNNEQFF	NA	TRBV6-1	TRBJ2-1	15	TRBD2
TGTGCCAGCAGCCCCCCCAGGGGCCCCTCCTACGAGCAGTACTTC	CASSPPRGPSYEQYF	NA	TRBV5-6	TRBJ2-7	15	NA